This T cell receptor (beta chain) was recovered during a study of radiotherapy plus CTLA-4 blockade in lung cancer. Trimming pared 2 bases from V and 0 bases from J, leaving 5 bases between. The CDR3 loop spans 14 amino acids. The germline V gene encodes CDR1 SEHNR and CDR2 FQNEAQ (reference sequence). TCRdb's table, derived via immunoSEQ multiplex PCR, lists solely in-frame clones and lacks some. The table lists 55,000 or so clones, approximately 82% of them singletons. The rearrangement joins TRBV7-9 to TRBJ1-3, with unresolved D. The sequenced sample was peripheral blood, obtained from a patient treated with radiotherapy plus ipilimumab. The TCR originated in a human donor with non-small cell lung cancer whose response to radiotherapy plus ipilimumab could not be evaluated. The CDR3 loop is CASSLPRSGNTIYF. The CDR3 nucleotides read TGTGCCAGCAGCTTACCCCGCTCTGGAAACACCATATATTTT.